This record looks at one T cell receptor (beta chain) sequence and its context. The length of the CDR3 is 16 residues. Trimming left V 3 bases short and J 5 bases short, with 19 bases between. Germline CDR1 is LNHDA and CDR2 is SQIVND (reference sequence). These data are taken from a study of shared clonotypes between healthy human individuals. Using immunoSEQ multiplex PCR, the repertoire was profiled, and TCRdb retains in-frame clones only, with some absent. Altogether hundreds of thousands of clones are present, 96% being singletons, with the ten largest covering 0.05% to 0.07%. Sequencing was carried out using naive CD4+ T cells sorted from blood. Subset denoted: CD45RA+ positively selected. This chain connects TRBV19 to TRBJ2-5; no clear D. This TCR came from a woman aged 30 to 39 in good health. The CDR3 loop is CASSMNKNPPRETQYF. The CDR3 nucleotides read TGTGCCAGTAGTATGAATAAAAACCCGCCACGGGAGACCCAGTACTTC.